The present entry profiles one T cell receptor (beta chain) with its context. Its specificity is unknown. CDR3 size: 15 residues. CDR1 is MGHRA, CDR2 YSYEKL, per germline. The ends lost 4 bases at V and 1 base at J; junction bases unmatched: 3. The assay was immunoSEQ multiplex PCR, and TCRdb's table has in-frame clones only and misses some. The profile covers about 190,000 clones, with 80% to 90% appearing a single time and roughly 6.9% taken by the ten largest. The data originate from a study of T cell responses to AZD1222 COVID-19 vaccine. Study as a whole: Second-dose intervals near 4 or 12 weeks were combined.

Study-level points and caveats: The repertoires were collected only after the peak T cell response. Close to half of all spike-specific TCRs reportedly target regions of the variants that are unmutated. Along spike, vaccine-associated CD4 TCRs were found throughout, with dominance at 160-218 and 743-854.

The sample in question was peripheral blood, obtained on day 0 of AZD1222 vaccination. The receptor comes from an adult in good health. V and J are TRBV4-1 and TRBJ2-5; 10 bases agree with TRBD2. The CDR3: CASSLAGGIQETQYF. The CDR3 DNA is TGCGCCAGCAGCCTAGCGGGGGGTATCCAAGAGACCCAGTACTTC.